The 17 T cell receptor beta chains presented below share a single source sample, sequenced in a study of T cells in Graves' hyperthyroidism and ophthalmopathy. Amplification of TCR beta CDR3 regions was performed using RNA transcripts as template. The primer set for the first-round RT-PCR of the TCR CDR3 was HTBI. One entry per CDR3 protein, called by TCRdb with MiXCR from the multiplex PCR reads. The table shows 450,000 to 700,000 distinct CDR3 sequences, with approximately 44% occurring only once. Sequences were obtained from peripheral blood or thyroid tissue (not recorded which). The receptors originated from a woman aged 18 to 35 with Graves' hyperthyroidism.

This clonotype was recorded at least ten times. The CDR3 bases are TGCAGTGCTCACAGGGGGGTAGGGGCTTCCTACGAGCAGTACTTC. Translating gives CSAHRGVGASYEQYF. V gene TRBV20-1 combines with J gene TRBJ2-7; 8 bases fit TRBD1. J gave up 1 base and V 5 bases, and 10 bases lay outside the gene matches. Germline V gene sequence: CDR1 DFQATT, CDR2 SNEGSKA (reference sequence). CDR3 length equals 15 residues.

The sample holds many counts of this clonotype. V and J are TRBV7-9 and TRBJ2-7; 11 bases match TRBD2. Germline V CDR1 and CDR2: SEHNR, FQNEAQ (reference sequence). V was pared by 5 bases and J by 1 base, with 4 bases of the junction left unmatched. This CDR3 has 15 amino acids. The CDR3 loop is CASSLSSGRSYEQYF. For the CDR3, the DNA is TGTGCCAGCAGCCTTTCTAGCGGGAGGTCCTACGAGCAGTACTTC.

There are a few counts of this clonotype. V usage is TRBV3-1 and J usage is TRBJ1-1, with D uncertain. The CDR3 totals 15 residues. Deletions cut 1 base from V and 5 bases from J, with 14 bases between. Looked up from germline, CDR1 is LGHDT and CDR2 is YNNKEL (reference sequence). CDR3 bases: TGTGCCAGCAGCCAAGCCCCCAGCGGTGGAACTGAAGCTTTCTTT. This translates into CASSQAPSGGTEAFF.

This clonotype was observed at least ten times. The V gene is TRBV7-9, the J gene TRBJ2-7; 9 nucleotides line up with TRBD1. Germline-derived CDR1 and CDR2 are SEHNR and FQNEAQ (reference sequence). This CDR3 is built from 15 residues. The J segment lost 2 bases and the V segment lost 5 bases, leaving 7 bases of the junction unmatched. This CDR3 is CASSELTGGTYEQYF. CDR3 in DNA: TGTGCCAGCAGCGAATTGACAGGGGGAACCTACGAGCAGTACTTC.

Many counts were recorded for this clonotype. The chain carries TRBV6-2 or TRBV6-3 and TRBJ2-2; 8 positions agree with TRBD2. There are 13 residues in the CDR3. In germline, CDR1 is MNHEY, CDR2 SVGEGT. V was clipped by 11 bases and J by 4 bases; unmatched bases: 6. In DNA form, the CDR3 reads TGTGCCCTCGGGAGGGGAGGCACCGGGGAGCTGTTTTTT. Protein sequence: CALGRGGTGELFF.

V usage is TRBV7-9 and J usage is TRBJ1-6; a weak D match, TRBD1 (5 bases). CDR1 is SEHNR and CDR2 is FQNEAQ in the germline V gene (reference sequence). V lost 6 bases, J lost 7 bases, and 10 bases lay in between. CDR3 length equals 13 residues. CDR3 region: CASRGVGNSPLHF. As DNA, the CDR3 is TGTGCCAGCAGGGGGGTTGGGAATTCACCCCTCCACTTT. Drawing the rest from reference TRBV7-9 and TRBJ1-6, the complete variable domain is DTGVSQNPRHKITKRGQNVTFRCDPISEHNRLYWYRQTLGQGPEFLTYFQNEAQLEKSRLLSDRFSAERPKGSFSTLEIQRTEQGDSAMYLCASRGVGNSPLHFGNGTRLTVT.

V is TRBV19 and J is TRBJ2-1, with 7 bases aligning to TRBD2. The CDR3 has 16 residues. The germline CDR1 and CDR2 sequences are LNHDA and SQIVND (reference sequence). The ends lost 5 bases at V and 1 base at J; junction bases unmatched: 8. The CDR3 loop reads CASSPLGTISYNEQFF. The DNA of the CDR3 is TGTGCCAGTAGTCCCCTCGGGACTATATCCTACAATGAGCAGTTCTTC.

The V call is TRBV6-2 or TRBV6-3, the J call TRBJ2-7; D is uncertain. Germline CDR1 reads MNHEY; CDR2 reads SVGEGT. This CDR3 contains 13 residues. The ends were cut back, 0 bases at V and 5 bases at J, with 8 bases in the middle. Here the CDR3 DNA reads TGTGCCAGCAGTTACTCATCACCCCACGAGCAGTACTTC. Protein sequence: CASSYSSPHEQYF.

The chain carries TRBV29-1 and TRBJ2-6; the match to TRBD1 covers 8 bases. The germline CDR1 and CDR2 sequences are SQVTM and ANQGSEA. V was pared by 4 bases and J by 4 bases, with 12 bases of the junction left unmatched. The length of the CDR3 is 17 residues. As DNA, the CDR3 is TGCAGCGTTGTTCCGCAGGGGGCGAGTTCCGGGGCCAACGTCCTGACTTTC. Protein product: CSVVPQGASSGANVLTF.

This clonotype was seen at least ten times. This chain uses TRBV7-9 with TRBJ1-2; tentative D call: TRBD1 (6 bases). The CDR3 is made up of 14 amino acids. Germline lookup yields CDR1 SEHNR and CDR2 FQNEAQ (reference sequence). Between the trimmed V and J ends, which lost 6 bases and 0 bases, there was a span of 11 bases. DNA for the CDR3: TGTGCCAGCAGAGAGGGGGGGGCTAACTATGGCTACACCTTC. This encodes CASREGGANYGYTF.

This clonotype appeared many times. The V gene is TRBV5-1, the J gene TRBJ1-1, with no clear D. In germline, CDR1 is SGHRS, CDR2 YFSETQ. V shed 0 bases and J shed 1 base, with 16 bases lying between them. CDR3 length: 17 residues. CDR3 in DNA: TGCGCCAGCAGCTTGGATGGCCGGTTGACATCGAACACTGAAGCTTTCTTT. Translation: CASSLDGRLTSNTEAFF.

This clonotype appeared many times. The V and J genes are TRBV7-6 and TRBJ2-2, with D unresolved. Between the trimmed V and J ends, which lost 5 bases and 4 bases, there was a span of 17 bases. This CDR3 contains 16 residues. Per the germline V gene, CDR1 is SGHVS and CDR2 is FNYEAQ. The chain's CDR3 is CASSPASPRSTGELFF. DNA of the CDR3: TGTGCCAGCAGCCCGGCCTCCCCACGGTCCACCGGGGAGCTGTTTTTT.

About this clonotype: A much larger clone differs by one base, so this may be a read error. The V call is TRBV4-1, the J call TRBJ1-3; the D is unclear. The V end was cut by 0 bases, the J end by 0 bases, with 12 bases between. Germline lookup yields CDR1 MGHRA and CDR2 YSYEKL. CDR3 length equals 17 residues. CDR3 sequence: CASSQDSLILSGNTIYF. DNA for the CDR3: TGCGCCAGCAGCCAAGATTCCCTCATTCTCTCTGGAAACACCATATATTTT.

This clonotype has ten or more counts. This chain connects TRBV6-5 to TRBJ1-4, with D hard to call. The length of the CDR3 is 15 residues. CDR1 is MNHEY, CDR2 SVGAGI, per germline. The V and J ends lost 6 bases and 0 bases respectively, with 11 bases between them. For the CDR3, the DNA is TGTGCCAGCAGAAACAGACGTGCAACTAATGAAAAACTGTTTTTT. Its translation is CASRNRRATNEKLFF.

This clonotype was detected only a few times. The V call is TRBV27, the J call TRBJ1-6; D uncertain. The germline gives CDR1 MNHEY, CDR2 SMNVEV (reference sequence). The CDR3 extends over 17 amino acids. Trimming stripped 2 bases from V and 5 bases from J, with 16 bases between. The CDR3 DNA is TGTGCCAGCAGTTTACGCCAGCCTTACGTAAATAATTCACCCCTCCACTTT. Translating gives CASSLRQPYVNNSPLHF.

The genes are TRBV2 and TRBJ2-7; TRBD1 agrees at 9 bases. J was trimmed by 4 bases and V by 8 bases; bases with no gene match: 12. Germline CDR1 and CDR2: SNHLY and FYNNEI. The length of the CDR3 is 15 residues. DNA of the CDR3: TGTGCCAGCCAATACCCCGGACAGGGGTTGTACGAGCAGTACTTC. Protein sequence: CASQYPGQGLYEQYF. The full variable domain, in which reference TRBV2 and TRBJ2-7 provide the parts outside the CDR3, is EPEVTQTPSHQVTQMGQEVILRCVPISNHLYFYWYRQILGQKVEFLVSFYNNEISEKSEIFDDQFSVERPDGSNFTLKIRSTKLEDSAMYFCASQYPGQGLYEQYFGPGTRLTVT.

This clonotype was counted a few times. The chain joins TRBV3-1 to TRBJ2-7; D unclear. With 4 bases removed from V and 5 bases from J, the gap between germline ends came to 18 bases. CDR3 length: 15 amino acids. Germline CDR1 LGHDT, CDR2 YNNKEL (reference sequence). CDR3 nucleotide sequence: TGTGCCAGCAGCCTTCCTGCGTCCGGCTATGACGAGCAGTACTTC. Its translation: CASSLPASGYDEQYF.